These 28 T cell receptor beta chains were all obtained from the same sample, sequenced in a study of blood T cell repertoires in COVID-19. Libraries were prepared by immunoSEQ multiplex PCR; TCRdb keeps only in-frame clonotypes and omits some of them. The sample consists of roughly 140,000 clones, roughly 84% of them appearing once. Sequencing used peripheral blood. The receptors were sampled from a woman aged 50 to 65 in a cohort sampled during active or convalescent COVID-19.

The chain combines TRBV3-1 (or the pseudogene TRBV3-2) with TRBJ1-2, with 10 bases matching TRBD1. V was pared by 1 base and J by 0 bases, with 11 bases of the junction left unmatched. Germline lookup yields CDR1 LGHDT and CDR2 YNNKEL (reference sequence). The CDR3 runs to 19 residues. The CDR3 here is CASSQVLLGQGPSNYGYTF. In DNA form, the CDR3 reads TGTGCCAGCAGCCAAGTCCTTTTGGGACAGGGGCCCTCTAACTATGGCTACACCTTC.

This chain links TRBV4-3 with TRBJ2-7, with a tentative D call TRBD1 (6 bases). CDR3 length equals 14 residues. V lost 1 base to trimming and J lost 2 bases, with 9 bases between them. Germline-derived CDR1 and CDR2 are LGHNA and YSLEER. The CDR3 DNA follows: TGCGCCAGCAGCCAAGCGCCAGGGGCCTACGAGCAGTACTTC. It codes for CASSQAPGAYEQYF.

This sequence joins TRBV9 and TRBJ1-2, with 10 bases that match TRBD1. The CDR3 is 15 amino acids. With V trimmed by 1 base and J by 3 bases, 3 bases remained unmatched. Germline assignment: CDR1 SGDLS and CDR2 YYNGEE. This CDR3 reads CASSVWDRGYYGYTF. The CDR3 nucleotides read TGTGCCAGCAGCGTATGGGACAGGGGTTACTATGGCTACACCTTC.

In this sample, this clone turned up many times. The chain is built from TRBV4-1 and TRBJ1-3, with D perhaps TRBD1 (5 bases). Germline loops: CDR1 MGHRA, CDR2 YSYEKL. Trimming took 2 bases from V and 3 from J, leaving 14 bases between them. The CDR3 length is 16 residues. The CDR3 loop reads CASSQSDAGLGNTIYF. As DNA, the CDR3 is TGCGCCAGCAGCCAAAGCGACGCAGGGCTTGGAAACACCATATATTTT.

The CDR3 region is CASSVLGADTEAFF. DNA for the CDR3: TGTGCCAGCAGTGTCCTGGGGGCGGACACTGAAGCTTTCTTT. V gene TRBV2 combines with J gene TRBJ1-1; perhaps TRBD1 as D (6 bases). Trimming removed 4 bases at V and 3 bases at J, with 12 bases between. The CDR3 runs 14 residues. The V gene's germline CDR1 is SNHLY and CDR2 FYNNEI.

The V call is TRBV2, the J call TRBJ1-5, with D maybe TRBD1 (6 bases). Germline V gives CDR1 SNHLY, CDR2 FYNNEI. This CDR3 spans 12 amino acids. V lost 6 bases and J lost 8, with 11 bases in between. The DNA for the CDR3 is TGTGCCAGCAGCTTACAGGGAGAGCCCCAGCATTTT. Translated, it gives CASSLQGEPQHF.

The chain combines TRBV12-3 or TRBV12-4 with TRBJ1-2, with D unresolved. Trimming pared 5 bases from V and 1 base from J, leaving 5 bases between. The CDR3 is made up of 12 amino acids. The CDR3 DNA follows: TGTGCCAGCAGTCCCAATAACTATGGCTACACCTTC. It yields the protein CASSPNNYGYTF.

This chain joins TRBV19 and TRBJ2-3; no clear D. This CDR3 region has 12 residues. V was trimmed by 5 bases and J by 4 bases, leaving 7 bases between them. Germline V gene lookup returns CDR1 LNHDA and CDR2 SQIVND (reference sequence). The CDR3 region is CASSVSPDTQYF. CDR3 DNA: TGTGCCAGTAGTGTGAGCCCAGATACGCAGTATTTT.

This rearrangement joins TRBV5-5 to TRBJ1-6; D remains ambiguous. Trimming left V 5 bases short and J 9 bases short, with 18 bases between. Germline CDR1 reads SGHKS; CDR2 reads YYEKEE (reference sequence). The CDR3 extends over 15 amino acids. CDR3 residues: CASRPIQSTGSPLHF. The CDR3, as DNA: TGTGCCAGCAGGCCAATTCAGTCTACGGGTTCACCCCTCCACTTT.

A few counts support this clone. V gene TRBV5-4 combines with J gene TRBJ2-1, with 9 bases that match TRBD1. V was pared by 4 bases and J by 9 bases, with 8 bases of the junction left unmatched. The CDR3 is 14 residues long. The germline V gene encodes CDR1 SGHNT and CDR2 YYREEE (reference sequence). The CDR3 spells CASSDRTGVGEQFF. CDR3 bases: TGTGCCAGCAGCGACCGGACAGGGGTGGGTGAGCAGTTCTTC.

The rearrangement uses TRBV4-3 and TRBJ2-7, with D perhaps TRBD2 (7 bases). Germline CDR1 LGHNA, CDR2 YSLEER. The CDR3 consists of 16 residues. Trimming took 0 bases from V and 2 from J, leaving 14 bases between them. The CDR3 protein is CASSQDRGRGTYEQYF. CDR3 nucleotide sequence: TGCGCCAGCAGCCAAGATAGAGGGAGGGGGACCTACGAGCAGTACTTC.

For this clone: A read error may account for a junction end that differs from germline. The V and J genes are TRBV5-5 and TRBJ2-5, with 7 bases aligning to TRBD1. Germline V gives CDR1 SGHKS, CDR2 YYEKEE (reference sequence). This CDR3 has 13 amino acids. The CDR3 here is CANSRDSQETQYF. The CDR3 DNA sequence: TGTGCCAACAGCCGGGACAGCCAAGAGACCCAGTACTTC.

This clone came up a few times. This chain uses TRBV13 with TRBJ1-5, with D maybe TRBD1 (6 bases). The CDR3 contains 15 residues. Germline V gene data show CDR1 as PRHDT and CDR2 as FYEKMQ (reference sequence). V dropped 5 bases and J dropped 0 bases, with 11 bases sitting between them. The DNA for the CDR3 is TGTGCCAGCAGCCTCCACAGGGATAGCAATCAGCCCCAGCATTTT. This gives the protein CASSLHRDSNQPQHF.

The genes are TRBV7-9 and TRBJ2-5; 11 positions agree with TRBD2. The CDR3 has 15 residues. With V trimmed by 2 bases and J by 5 bases, 4 bases remained unmatched. Per the germline V gene, CDR1 is SEHNR and CDR2 is FQNEAQ (reference sequence). CDR3 in DNA: TGTGCCAGCAGCTTAACTAGCGGGGGAGAGGAGACCCAGTACTTC. It encodes CASSLTSGGEETQYF.

The chain employs TRBV19 and TRBJ2-2; TRBD2 matches 12 bases. V was clipped by 5 bases and J by 4 bases; unmatched bases: 5. The CDR3 sequence is 16 residues long. The germline CDR1 and CDR2 sequences are LNHDA and SQIVND (reference sequence). The CDR3 loop is CASSSSGGAGTGELFF. In nucleotides, the CDR3 is TGTGCCAGTAGTTCTAGCGGGGGGGCTGGCACCGGGGAGCTGTTTTTT.

The V gene is TRBV2, the J gene TRBJ1-5; 7 bases agree with TRBD1. After removal of 6 bases from V and 1 base from J, the junction contained 6 bases not matched to a gene. Per germline, CDR1 SNHLY and CDR2 FYNNEI. The CDR3 totals 15 residues. As DNA, the CDR3 is TGTGCCAGCAGCGGGGACAGACGGAGCAATCAGCCCCAGCATTTT. Translation: CASSGDRRSNQPQHF. Supplemented by reference TRBV2 and TRBJ1-5, the full variable domain reads EPEVTQTPSHQVTQMGQEVILRCVPISNHLYFYWYRQILGQKVEFLVSFYNNEISEKSEIFDDQFSVERPDGSNFTLKIRSTKLEDSAMYFCASSGDRRSNQPQHFGDGTRLSIL.

This clone was picked up a small number of times. The V gene is TRBV14, the J gene TRBJ1-3; TRBD1 matches at 9 bases. Germline CDR1 is SGHDN and CDR2 is FVKESK. The CDR3 contains 17 residues. J was trimmed by 1 base and V by 0 bases; bases with no gene match: 4. In nucleotides, the CDR3 is TGTGCCAGCAGCCAAGATCTTGGGACAGGGTCTGGAAACACCATATATTTT. Translating it yields CASSQDLGTGSGNTIYF.

The chain combines TRBV19 with TRBJ2-1; 10 bases are shared with TRBD1. CDR3 size: 15 residues. CDR1 and CDR2 from the germline V gene are LNHDA and SQIVND (reference sequence). V shed 5 bases and J 12 bases; nucleotides not matched to a gene: 13. CDR3 nucleotides: TGTGCCAGTAGTCCACGACAGGGGGCGCAGGCTGCGCAGTTCTTC. Encoded protein: CASSPRQGAQAAQFF.

The rearrangement uses TRBV29-1 and TRBJ1-1, with 9 bases identical to TRBD1. V lost 7 bases, J lost 4 bases, and 7 bases stayed unmatched. The length of the CDR3 is 13 residues. In germline, CDR1 is SQVTM, CDR2 ANQGSEA. The CDR3 protein is CSAQTGGGTEAFF. The CDR3 coding sequence is TGCAGCGCTCAGACAGGGGGGGGCACTGAAGCTTTCTTT.

The CDR3 reads CASSIERAMPLHF. CDR3 DNA sequence: TGTGCCAGTAGTATAGAGAGGGCAATGCCCCTCCACTTT. The gene calls are TRBV19 and TRBJ1-6; D is unresolved. The CDR3 has 13 residues. Germline CDR1 reads LNHDA; CDR2 reads SQIVND (reference sequence). Between the trimmed V and J ends, which lost 0 bases and 13 bases, there was a span of 10 bases.

The chain links TRBV9 to TRBJ2-7; 7 nucleotides match TRBD2. Germline CDR1 and CDR2: SGDLS and YYNGEE. The CDR3 is 14 amino acids. The J segment lost 3 bases and the V segment lost 4 bases, leaving 7 bases of the junction unmatched. CDR3 region: CASSNGGLGYEQYF. As DNA, the CDR3 is TGTGCCAGCAGCAACGGAGGACTAGGCTACGAGCAGTACTTC.

The chain links TRBV6-6 to TRBJ1-4; maybe TRBD1 (5 bases). Deletions cut 6 bases from V and 8 bases from J, with 10 bases between. CDR1 is MNHNY, CDR2 SVGAGI, per germline (reference sequence). This CDR3 has 12 residues. The CDR3 loop is CASSPWTEKLFF. The CDR3 coding sequence is TGTGCCAGCAGCCCGTGGACAGAAAAACTGTTTTTT.

The genes are TRBV23-1 and TRBJ1-4; D uncertain. TRBV23-1 falls under the ORF class, with uncertain function. Trimming cost V 7 bases and J 13 bases, with 10 bases left between them. The CDR3 totals 10 residues. The CDR3 nucleotides read TGCGCCAGCACCGGCGGGCTACTGTTTTTT. Translated: CASTGGLLFF.

The CDR3 sequence: CATSRDMRDNEQFF. CDR3 nucleotide sequence: TGTGCCACCAGCAGAGATATGCGGGACAATGAGCAGTTCTTC. The rearrangement joins TRBV15 to TRBJ2-1, with D possibly TRBD2 on 5 matching bases. Germline-derived CDR1 and CDR2 are LNHNV and YYDKDF (reference sequence). The CDR3 has 14 residues. Trimming shortened V by 0 bases and J by 5 bases, and 8 bases separated the two germline ends.

Here the CDR3 DNA reads TGTGCCAGTAGTTCGGGGCGGCAGGGGGCGCTCACTGAAGCTTTCTTT. The encoded protein is CASSSGRQGALTEAFF. V is TRBV19 and J is TRBJ1-1; 8 nucleotides agree with TRBD1. This CDR3 is built from 16 residues. V lost 5 bases, J lost 4 bases, and 12 bases stayed unmatched. Germline CDR1 reads LNHDA; CDR2 reads SQIVND (reference sequence).

CDR3 loop: CASRGQGDTGELFF. The CDR3, as DNA: TGCGCCAGCAGGGGACAGGGGGACACCGGGGAGCTGTTTTTT. The chain employs TRBV10-2 and TRBJ2-2, with 11 positions matching TRBD1. V dropped 6 bases and J dropped 3; count of bases not matched to a gene: 0. The CDR3 is made up of 14 amino acids. CDR1 and CDR2 from the germline V gene are WSHSY and SAAADI.

Only a few counts were recorded for this clone. The genes are TRBV6-5 and TRBJ2-1; a weak D match, TRBD1 (6 bases). CDR1 is MNHEY and CDR2 is SVGAGI in the germline V gene. V gave up 7 bases and J gave up 2 bases, with 15 bases separating them. The CDR3 extends over 15 amino acids. This CDR3 reads CASTEETGPYNEQFF. Here the CDR3 DNA reads TGTGCCAGCACGGAGGAGACAGGACCCTACAATGAGCAGTTCTTC.

This chain connects TRBV11-1 to TRBJ2-5; 9 nucleotides align to TRBD1. There are 14 residues in the CDR3. V shed 5 bases, J shed 2 bases, and the junction held 3 bases outside the gene matches. Germline CDR1 SGHAT, CDR2 FQDESV (reference sequence). CDR3: CASSRQGGQETQYF. CDR3 bases: TGTGCCAGCAGCCGACAGGGGGGGCAAGAGACCCAGTACTTC.